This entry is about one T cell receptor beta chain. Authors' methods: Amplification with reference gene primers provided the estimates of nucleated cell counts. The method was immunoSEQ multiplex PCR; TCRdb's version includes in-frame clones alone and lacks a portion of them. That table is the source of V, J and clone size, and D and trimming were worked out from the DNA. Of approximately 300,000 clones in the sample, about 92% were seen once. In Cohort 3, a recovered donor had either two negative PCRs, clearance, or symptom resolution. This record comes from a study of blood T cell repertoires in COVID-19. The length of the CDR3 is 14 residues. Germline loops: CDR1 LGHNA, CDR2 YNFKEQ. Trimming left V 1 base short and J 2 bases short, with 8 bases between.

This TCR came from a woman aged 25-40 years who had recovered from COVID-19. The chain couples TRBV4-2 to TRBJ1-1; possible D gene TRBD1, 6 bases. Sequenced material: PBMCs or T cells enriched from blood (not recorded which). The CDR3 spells CASSQGGPNTEAFF. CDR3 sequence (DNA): TGTGCCAGCAGCCAAGGGGGGCCCAACACTGAAGCTTTCTTT.